Below are 13 T cell receptor beta chains sequenced from a single sample in a study of cytomegalovirus exposure and HLA in healthy donors. This PCR relied on a set of 60 Vbeta primers and 13 Jbeta primers. Data came from immunoSEQ multiplex PCR; TCRdb stores just in-frame clones and leaves some out. The table includes a few hundred thousand clones, more than 60% detected once. Sequencing input: PBMCs. These receptors all stem from a woman aged 55-69 years in good health and CMV-seropositive.

The rearrangement links TRBV5-3 to TRBJ2-5, with D possibly TRBD1 on 5 matching bases. The DNA end favors TRBJ2-7, so the J call may be wrong. TRBV5-3 is treated as an ORF (open reading frame) with a function not yet certain. This CDR3 contains 12 residues. The CDR3 sequence is CARSPQGYEQYF. In DNA form, the CDR3 reads TGTGCCAGAAGCCCGCAGGGTTACGAGCAGTACTTC.

In this sample, this clone turned up a few times. The J gene is TRBJ1-2, the V gene TRBV4-3; 7 nucleotides agree with TRBD1. The V and J ends lost 0 bases and 8 bases, in that order; junction bases with no gene match: 6. The CDR3 totals 14 residues. From germline, CDR1 is LGHNA and CDR2 YSLEER. In DNA form, the CDR3 reads TGCGCCAGCAGCCAAGAGAACAGGGGAAGAGGCTACACCTTC. This gives the protein CASSQENRGRGYTF.

The chain carries TRBV4-3 and TRBJ2-3, with TRBD1 matching 7 bases. This CDR3 spans 15 amino acids. Germline CDR1 LGHNA, CDR2 YSLEER. V trimming: 3 bases; J trimming: 4 bases; junction bases outside the gene matches: 7. CDR3 residues: CASSQQGEGPDTQYF. As DNA, the CDR3 is TGCGCCAGCAGCCAGCAGGGGGAAGGCCCAGATACGCAGTATTTT.

The chain carries TRBV7-8 and TRBJ1-2; 8 bases align to TRBD1. Germline V lookup: CDR1 SGHVS, CDR2 FQNEAQ. CDR3 length: 16 amino acids. Trimming took 4 bases from V and 7 from J; bases not matched to a gene: 14. CDR3 region: CASSSLEAGGLGGYTF. CDR3 coding DNA: TGTGCCAGCAGCTCCCTTGAGGCAGGGGGCCTGGGTGGCTACACCTTC.

V usage is TRBV27 and J usage is TRBJ2-7; D is possibly TRBD2 (5 bases). Germline-derived CDR1 and CDR2 are MNHEY and SMNVEV (reference sequence). The CDR3 spans 17 residues. V was shortened by 4 bases and J by 5 bases, with 24 bases between the two germline ends. The CDR3 nucleotides are TGTGCCAGCAGTTCAAACCCGCGGGCGGCTAGGTGTCACGAGCAGTACTTC. Residues: CASSSNPRAARCHEQYF.

The chain carries TRBV7-9 and TRBJ1-1, with 10 bases that match TRBD1. Germline V CDR1 and CDR2: SEHNR, FQNEAQ (reference sequence). The length of the CDR3 is 14 residues. V shed 5 bases and J 4 bases; nucleotides not matched to a gene: 4. The CDR3 DNA reads as TGTGCCAGCAGCCAAGGACAGGGGGTCACTGAAGCTTTCTTT. Protein product: CASSQGQGVTEAFF.

This sequence joins TRBV6-5 and TRBJ2-1, with TRBD2 matching 9 bases. CDR3 length equals 15 residues. Trimming cost V 5 bases and J 5 bases; bases outside gene matches: 7. Germline V gene sequence: CDR1 MNHEY, CDR2 SVGAGI. This chain's CDR3 is CASSIRLAENNEQFF. DNA of the CDR3: TGTGCCAGCAGTATAAGACTAGCGGAAAACAATGAGCAGTTCTTC.

Only one count was recorded for this clone. The CDR3 sequence is CSAMLGAADTQYF. Written as DNA, the CDR3 is TGCAGCGCCATGCTGGGGGCAGCAGATACGCAGTATTTT. The rearrangement links TRBV29-1 to TRBJ2-3, with D maybe TRBD1 (6 bases). This CDR3 spans 13 amino acids. Germline V CDR1 and CDR2: SQVTM, ANQGSEA. Trimming took 7 bases from V and 4 from J, leaving 15 bases between them.

The rearrangement uses TRBV6-4 and TRBJ2-1, with D possibly TRBD2 on 5 matching bases. The V end was cut by 3 bases, the J end by 0 bases, with 9 bases between. CDR1 is MRHNA, CDR2 SNTAGT, per germline. This CDR3 spans 15 amino acids. The CDR3 is CASSESGNSYNEQFF. The CDR3 nucleotides read TGTGCCAGCAGTGAGAGCGGCAACTCCTACAATGAGCAGTTCTTC.

The chain is built from TRBV21-1 and TRBJ1-5. TRBV21-1 counts as a pseudogene. The CDR3 totals 14 residues. The CDR3 region is CASLKRSSNQPQHF. The CDR3 DNA follows: TGTGCCAGCTTAAAAAGGAGTAGCAATCAGCCCCAGCATTTT.

The V gene is TRBV7-7, the J gene TRBJ2-3, with 11 positions matching TRBD2. The V and J ends lost 5 bases and 0 bases, in that order; junction bases with no gene match: 4. Germline values: CDR1 SSHAT, CDR2 FNYEAQ (reference sequence). This CDR3 has 16 amino acids. CDR3 sequence: CASSPGLAGSTDTQYF. Written as DNA, the CDR3 is TGTGCCAGCAGCCCCGGACTAGCGGGTAGCACAGATACGCAGTATTTT. The variable domain in full, completed from reference TRBV7-7 and TRBJ2-3, reads GAGVSQSPRYKVTKRGQDVTLRCDPISSHATLYWYQQALGQGPEFLTYFNYEAQPDKSGLPSDRFSAERPEGSISTLTIQRTEQRDSAMYRCASSPGLAGSTDTQYFGPGTRLTVL.

The count of this clone is one. This chain connects TRBV5-1 to TRBJ2-1; 13 nucleotides agree with TRBD2. The CDR3 runs 15 residues. The junction had 7 bases not matched to a gene; V was cut back by 4 bases and J by 9 bases. Germline CDR1 SGHRS, CDR2 YFSETQ. DNA of the CDR3: TGCGCCAGCAGCGCTACTAGCGGGGGGGCCCTTGAGCAGTTCTTC. Translated: CASSATSGGALEQFF.

The rearrangement links TRBV6-1 to TRBJ2-7, with D maybe TRBD1 (6 bases). This CDR3 region has 13 residues. Germline CDR1 MNHNS, CDR2 SASEGT. The V gene lost 6 bases and the J gene lost 3 bases, with 12 bases spanning the gap. CDR3 protein: CASSQTGLYEQYF. Here the CDR3 DNA reads TGTGCCAGCAGCCAGACAGGCCTCTACGAGCAGTACTTC.